One TCR beta chain is described in this entry. The antigen remains undetermined. The junction departs from germline at one end; a sequencing error may be responsible. The germline V gene encodes CDR1 SEHNR and CDR2 FQNEAQ (reference sequence). The CDR3 sequence is 12 residues long. PCR amplification relied on 60 Vbeta primers (plus 13 Jbeta primers). Sequenced by immunoSEQ multiplex PCR; TCRdb stores in-frame clones only, minus some. The sample contains more than 150,000 clones, about 80% of which appear only once. The data derive from a study of cytomegalovirus exposure and HLA in healthy donors. Study outcomes and limitations: In a later analysis, CMV-associated beta chains were mostly HLA-associated, it appeared. The Asian-associated ancestry cluster reportedly had fewer N-insertions than the approximately 670-donor mean in a later analysis.

The sample taken for sequencing was PBMCs. This receptor was identified in a woman between 50 and 59 years old in good health and CMV-seropositive. This rearrangement joins TRBV7-9 to TRBJ1-2; 7 bases line up with TRBD1. The CDR3 region has the DNA TGTTCCAGCAGCTTTACAGGGGTTGGCTACACCTTC. It encodes CSSSFTGVGYTF.